The sequence of this T cell receptor (beta chain) was determined in a study of T cells in Graves' hyperthyroidism and ophthalmopathy (dated by TCRdb to the late 2010s). At the level of the whole study: Peripheral blood samples were taken at the time of initial diagnosis, prior to any treatment. The paper reports TCR Vbeta CDR3 sequencing of 130 to 150 peripheral blood samples: over 40 ophthalmopathy, around 80 hyperthyroidism and around 17 progressor patients. After blood sampling, hyperthyroidism patients were treated with methimazole at a starting dose of 30 mg daily, and ophthalmopathy patients were treated with high-dose intravenous methylprednisolone. To identify distinguishing TCR V-J signatures, a discovery cohort of some 100 patients was used, comprising approximately 40 with Graves' ophthalmopathy and roughly 60 with stable Graves' hyperthyroidism. In addition, the study compared T-cell repertoires in thyroid tissue and in blood from about 6 Graves' hyperthyroidism patients. The roughly 91 discovery patients were randomly divided into training and test sets at a 7:3 ratio. Prospective prediction of ophthalmopathy was tested in an independent validation cohort of fewer than 20 hyperthyroidism patients and some 17 patients who later progressed to ophthalmopathy. The study at large found these results: In validation, the model predicted progression to ophthalmopathy a median of about 6 months before onset, with roughly 68% sensitivity and 72.22% specificity. No statistical method was used to fix the sample size in advance, and group allocation was not hidden from the investigators. Blood samples also contained most of the expanded thyroid clonotypes (frequency above 0.001), which suggests that blood repertoires may reflect thyroid immune responses. In cross-validation, a model built on a 13 V-J signature told ophthalmopathy apart from stable hyperthyroidism with roughly 87% sensitivity and around 84% specificity, and in testing the same model reached 80%/75%.

The CDR3, cysteine through phenylalanine, is 15 amino acids long. Kept here is only the CDR3 DNA, which spans 45 bases and is read in frame from base 1. Reading the germline V gene gives CDR1 SGDLS and CDR2 YYNGEE. The V end loses 0 bases and the J end loses 8 bases, and a stretch of 15 bases separates them. TCR beta CDR3 regions were amplified from RNA transcripts. For the first round of RT-PCR on the TCR CDR3, the HTBI primer set was used together with the Qiagen OneStep RT-PCR kit. The libraries were constructed in a second round of multiplex PCR and then size-selected and purified. Sequencing of the libraries was done on an Illumina HiSeq2000 using paired-end 100 bp reads. The original pipeline was this. SOAPnuke was used to process the raw data, throwing out any read that contained adapters or uncalled bases, had a mean Phred below 15, or lacked an exact constant-primer or identifier match. COPE v1.2.5 was used to merge high-quality paired reads, and clonotypes were defined as unique nucleotide sequences. MiTCR v1.1 was used to align clonotypes to the IMGT TRBV, TRBD and TRBJ reference segments. The analysis was restricted to V-J combinations with a frequency above 0.0001, which together covered around 99% of the repertoires. A TCS score was defined as the ratio of F50 (clonal expansion) to E x V (chaos), with BLOSUM62-based TCRdist applied between CDR3 peptides within each V-J. Welch's t-statistics and random forest reduced 500 to 650 V-J features to some 14, which were used in a naive Bayes classifier (R e1071). Starting from the raw public reads, TCRdb applied fastp trimming at Q25, assembled clones with MiXCR and retained in-frame beta chains. Every distinct CDR3 protein forms one entry, paired with its most common genes and DNA. TCRdb's processing, not the authors', yielded these V and J calls. The sample records around 520,000 distinct CDR3 sequences, 14% of which are singletons. The ten most abundant clones make up around 14% of the sample.

Stable Graves' hyperthyroidism was defined as no progression to ophthalmopathy during 18 months of follow-up. Hyperthyroidism patients were newly diagnosed, had a disease duration of under 2 months, and were aged 18 to 65 years. Any patient with an uncontrolled infection, another autoimmune disease, pregnancy or lactation was excluded. Diagnoses were based on clinical symptoms, serum thyroxine and TRAb, thyroid ultrasound and orbital computed tomography. PBMCs were isolated from about 9 ml of fresh peripheral blood by Ficoll-Paque density gradient centrifugation. Total RNA was extracted using Trizol reagent, and RNA quality was assessed on an Agilent 2100 Bioanalyzer. About this clonotype itself: The antigen this receptor binds is unknown. No clone much larger than this one lies a single base away; base qualities are absent.

The V gene is TRBV9 and the J gene is TRBJ2-1; 5 matching bases give a weak D call of TRBD2. This TCR was sampled from a middle-aged woman with Graves' hyperthyroidism. Sequenced input: blood. The DNA reads TGTGCCAGCAGCGTAGGACTGCTCGGGCGGGATGAGCAGTTCTTC. This yields the protein CASSVGLLGRDEQFF.